The 7 T cell receptor beta chains below were found in one sample sequenced in a study of regulatory T cells in long-lasting Graves disease (dated by TCRdb to the early 2020s). Library prep was done by multiplex PCR. The sample was run on an Illumina HiSeq 4000. CDR3 regions were amplified by Arm-PCR with iRepertoire HTBI primers to construct TCR beta libraries. TCRdb's own reprocessing of the public reads used fastp at Q25 and MiXCR and kept productive beta chains. Each entry is one CDR3 protein sequence, shown with its most common DNA and genes. The sample data list 250,000 or so distinct CDR3 sequences, and over 20% of these were observed just once. Jointly, the top ten make up approximately 14% of the sample. The sample's time point, from its label and the paper: newly diagnosed GD, antithyroid drugs for less than 3 months. For both TCR sequencing and RNA sequencing, RNA was extracted from PBMCs using TRIzol.

Sample: peripheral blood mononuclear cells (PBMCs), taken at new diagnosis, from a patient treated with antithyroid drugs. Source of these receptors: a female donor with Graves disease.

With regard to this clonotype: A read error is possible here, since a much larger clone lies one base away. This chain uses TRBV3-2 with TRBJ2-2; TRBD2, the table's D call, lacks a check against the DNA. TRBV3-2 is tagged as a pseudogene. The CDR3 has 13 residues. The CDR3 here is CASSLTSKGEPFF. The CDR3 nucleotides are TGTGCCAGCAGCCTGACTAGCAAAGGGGAGCCGTTTTTT.

J is TRBJ1-1 and V is TRBV30, with TRBD1 matching over 8 bases. Germline V gene sequence: CDR1 GTSNPN, CDR2 SVGIG (reference sequence). The CDR3 extends over 14 amino acids. V was pared by 5 bases and J by 4 bases, with 9 bases of the junction left unmatched. The CDR3 DNA follows: TGTGCCTGGGGCCCTCGGACAGGGACCACTGAAGCTTTCTTT. Its translation is CAWGPRTGTTEAFF.

This clonotype came up many times. The genes are TRBV7-2 and TRBJ2-5, with D maybe TRBD2 (5 bases). V was cut by 5 bases and J by 5 bases, with 27 bases left in between. Germline loops: CDR1 SGHTA, CDR2 FQGNSA. The CDR3 loop spans 18 amino acids. This chain's CDR3 is CASSPRIPSYQSGETQYF. The CDR3 nucleotides read TGTGCCAGCAGCCCCCGAATACCCTCGTACCAGTCGGGGGAGACCCAGTACTTC.

There are many counts of this clonotype. The V and J genes are TRBV7-2 and TRBJ2-2; 11 positions agree with TRBD2. Losses at the gene ends were 5 bases for V and 8 bases for J; bases not matched to a gene: 4. The V gene's germline CDR1 is SGHTA and CDR2 FQGNSA. This CDR3 is 14 amino acids long. The DNA for the CDR3 is TGTGCCAGCAGCCCACGGACTAGCGGGGGGGAGCTGTTTTTT. Translation: CASSPRTSGGELFF.

Details on this clonotype: A junction boundary mismatches the germline segment, possibly from a read error. V is TRBV6-2 or TRBV6-3 and J is TRBJ1-1; no definite D call. Germline lookup yields CDR1 MNHEY and CDR2 SVGEGT. The CDR3 runs to 13 residues. CDR3 DNA: TGTGCCAACAGTTACAACTCAAACACTGAAGCTTTCTTT. This sequence encodes CANSYNSNTEAFF.

The DNA for the CDR3 is TGCGCCAGCAGCTTGGCTCGAGTGGGAACTGAAGCTTTCTTT. Amino acids: CASSLARVGTEAFF. The chain is built from TRBV5-1 and TRBJ1-1; D unclear. V was cut by 0 bases and J by 5 bases, with 11 bases left in between. The CDR3 sequence is 14 residues long. CDR1 is SGHRS, CDR2 YFSETQ, per germline.

This clonotype was observed many times. The chain uses TRBV12-3 or TRBV12-4 and TRBJ2-3, with 8 bases lining up with TRBD2. V was clipped by 4 bases and J by 5 bases; unmatched bases: 5. The CDR3 has 14 amino acids. CDR3 region: CASSSRTSQDTQYF. CDR3 DNA sequence: TGTGCCAGCAGTTCCCGGACTAGCCAAGATACGCAGTATTTT.